Each of the 22 T cell receptor beta chains below was sequenced from the same sample in a study of shared clonotypes between healthy human individuals. Naive CD8 cells comprised CD45RO-negative, CCR7-positively selected cells, excluding terminally differentiated effector memory CD45RA+ cells. The data were produced by immunoSEQ multiplex PCR, yet TCRdb's version contains in-frame clones alone and is incomplete. The sample lists millions of clones, 85% to 95% occurring once. The sample comprised naive CD8+ T cells sorted from blood. The receptor set was obtained from a young man in good health.

This clone has just one count. This chain links TRBV2 with TRBJ2-7, with D perhaps TRBD1 (6 bases). V was clipped by 3 bases and J by 6 bases, with 12 bases between them. Germline-derived CDR1 and CDR2 are SNHLY and FYNNEI. The CDR3 loop spans 13 amino acids. Here the CDR3 reads CASSEGRGSEQYF. As DNA, the CDR3 is TGTGCCAGCAGTGAGGGCAGGGGTAGCGAGCAGTACTTC.

This rearrangement joins TRBV25-1 to TRBJ2-1; 9 bases align to TRBD2. Trimming at V came to 4 bases and at J to 6 bases, leaving 4 bases not matched to a gene. This CDR3 has 14 amino acids. The germline V gene has CDR1 MGHDK and CDR2 SYGVNS. CDR3 DNA: TGTGCCAGCAGTGTAGCGGGGGAAAGCAATGAGCAGTTCTTC. It yields the protein CASSVAGESNEQFF. The variable domain in full, with the rest retrieved from reference TRBV25-1 and TRBJ2-1, is EADIYQTPRYLVIGTGKKITLECSQTMGHDKMYWYQQDPGMELHLIHYSYGVNSTEKGDLSSESTVSRIRTEHFPLTLESARPSHTSQYLCASSVAGESNEQFFGPGTRLTVL.

The V gene is TRBV27, the J gene TRBJ2-2, with 10 positions matching TRBD2. Germline CDR1 is MNHEY and CDR2 is SMNVEV (reference sequence). The CDR3 is made up of 15 amino acids. V was pared by 5 bases and J by 5 bases, with 5 bases of the junction left unmatched. This CDR3 reads CASSPIAGGTGELFF. Here the CDR3 DNA reads TGTGCCAGCAGTCCTATAGCGGGAGGTACCGGGGAGCTGTTTTTT.

The V gene is TRBV2, the J gene TRBJ1-4, with 7 bases lining up with TRBD1. The CDR3 sequence is 14 residues long. CDR1 SNHLY and CDR2 FYNNEI come from the germline V gene. Trimming took 3 bases from V and 8 from J; bases not matched to a gene: 6. CDR3 protein: CASSESQGVEKLFF. CDR3 bases: TGTGCCAGCAGTGAGTCCCAGGGGGTGGAAAAACTGTTTTTT. The whole variable domain, remainder taken from reference TRBV2 and TRBJ1-4, is EPEVTQTPSHQVTQMGQEVILRCVPISNHLYFYWYRQILGQKVEFLVSFYNNEISEKSEIFDDQFSVERPDGSNFTLKIRSTKLEDSAMYFCASSESQGVEKLFFGSGTQLSVL.

The DNA of the CDR3 is TGTGCCAGCAGCGTAGCCCCGGGGACAGGGATCTCCTACGAGCAGTACTTC. It yields the protein CASSVAPGTGISYEQYF. The rearrangement joins TRBV9 to TRBJ2-7; 9 positions agree with TRBD1. Germline V gives CDR1 SGDLS, CDR2 YYNGEE. The V and J ends lost 0 bases and 0 bases, in that order; junction bases with no gene match: 7. The CDR3 extends over 17 amino acids.

This clone was found a few times. This specimen includes other DNA sequences encoding the same CDR3. The V gene is TRBV6-1, the J gene TRBJ1-2, with no clear D. V lost 1 base to trimming and J lost 5 bases, with 8 bases between them. The germline V gene has CDR1 MNHNS and CDR2 SASEGT. The CDR3 totals 13 residues. The CDR3 region is CASSEGTGYGYTF. The CDR3 nucleotides are TGTGCCAGCAGTGAAGGGACGGGGTATGGCTACACCTTC.

The rearrangement joins TRBV27 to TRBJ2-2; D is possibly TRBD1 (6 bases). V gave up 6 bases and J gave up 4 bases, with 15 bases separating them. Per germline, CDR1 MNHEY and CDR2 SMNVEV (reference sequence). CDR3 length: 15 amino acids. CDR3 coding DNA: TGTGCCAGCAGCCTCCCGACAGGCGGCACCGGGGAGCTGTTTTTT. Its translation: CASSLPTGGTGELFF.

The chain carries TRBV4-1 and TRBJ1-2; maybe TRBD1 (5 bases). V was trimmed by 2 bases and J by 0 bases, leaving 10 bases between them. Germline V lookup: CDR1 MGHRA, CDR2 YSYEKL. This CDR3 contains 15 residues. This chain's CDR3 is CASSQRDGANYGYTF. The CDR3 region has the DNA TGCGCCAGCAGCCAACGGGACGGAGCTAACTATGGCTACACCTTC.

The DNA of the CDR3 is TGTGCCAGCAGCTTATTCTACCCAGATACGCAGTATTTT. Residues: CASSLFYPDTQYF. The chain is built from TRBV11-2 and TRBJ2-3; D is ambiguous. Per germline, CDR1 SGHAT and CDR2 FQNNGV. The CDR3 is 13 amino acids. Trimming left V 2 bases short and J 4 bases short, with 7 bases between.

As for this clone: The same CDR3 arises from other DNA sequences in this sample as well. This sequence joins TRBV28 and TRBJ2-7; the match to TRBD1 covers 9 bases. With 3 bases clipped from V and 3 bases from J, the junction kept 3 bases outside the gene matches. The length of the CDR3 is 14 residues. Germline CDR1 MDHEN, CDR2 SYDVKM. The CDR3 sequence: CASSFGQGRYEQYF. CDR3 DNA sequence: TGTGCCAGCAGTTTTGGACAGGGGCGCTACGAGCAGTACTTC.

This chain uses TRBV11-2 with TRBJ2-1; 10 nucleotides line up with TRBD1. Germline V CDR1 and CDR2: SGHAT, FQNNGV. There are 18 residues in the CDR3. Trimming took 1 base from V and 0 from J; bases not matched to a gene: 6. CDR3 protein: CASSLATGGLSSYNEQFF. As DNA, the CDR3 is TGTGCCAGCAGCTTAGCGACAGGGGGCCTAAGCTCCTACAATGAGCAGTTCTTC.

A remark on this clone: Additional DNA sequences in this sample encode the identical CDR3. The CDR3, as DNA: TGCGCCAGCAGCCCAAGGGCGGGATCCTACGAGCAGTACTTC. Amino acids: CASSPRAGSYEQYF. The chain carries TRBV4-3 and TRBJ2-7, with a tentative D call TRBD2 (6 bases). V lost 4 bases and J lost 1, with 11 bases in between. There are 14 residues in the CDR3. The germline V gene has CDR1 LGHNA and CDR2 YSLEER.

The gene calls are TRBV14 and TRBJ2-5, with 7 bases matching TRBD1. Germline V gives CDR1 SGHDN, CDR2 FVKESK. V was clipped by 4 bases and J by 2 bases; unmatched bases: 13. This CDR3 comprises 17 residues. This CDR3 reads CASSPLITGQRQETQYF. As DNA, the CDR3 is TGTGCCAGCAGCCCTCTGATAACGGGACAGAGACAAGAGACCCAGTACTTC.

This rearrangement joins TRBV14 to TRBJ2-1, with 9 bases lining up with TRBD2. This CDR3 contains 16 residues. J gave up 5 bases and V 0 bases, and 5 bases lay outside the gene matches. Germline loops: CDR1 SGHDN, CDR2 FVKESK. Here the CDR3 reads CASSQEGAGGHNEQFF. In DNA form, the CDR3 reads TGTGCCAGCAGCCAAGAGGGAGCGGGAGGCCACAATGAGCAGTTCTTC.

This chain joins TRBV7-8 and TRBJ1-5, with TRBD1 identical over 12 bases. Germline V gene data show CDR1 as SGHVS and CDR2 as FQNEAQ. The CDR3 contains 17 residues. Losses at the gene ends were 3 bases for V and 4 bases for J; bases not matched to a gene: 7. The CDR3 region has the DNA TGTGCCAGCAGCTTCTCGGGACAGGGGGCGGGTAATCAGCCCCAGCATTTT. Translating gives CASSFSGQGAGNQPQHF.

V usage is TRBV9 and J usage is TRBJ2-3; tentatively, D is TRBD1 or TRBD2 (6 bases each). CDR1 and CDR2 from the germline V gene are SGDLS and YYNGEE. The CDR3 runs to 14 residues. V was pared by 0 bases and J by 6 bases, with 11 bases between. The CDR3 sequence: CASSVEGGHDTQYF. In nucleotides, the CDR3 is TGTGCCAGCAGCGTAGAAGGGGGGCACGATACGCAGTATTTT.

This sequence joins TRBV9 and TRBJ2-1; D may match TRBD1 or TRBD2 (5 bases each). The CDR3 loop spans 15 amino acids. Germline CDR1 and CDR2: SGDLS and YYNGEE. Trimming cost V 0 bases and J 6 bases, with 13 bases left between them. The CDR3 bases are TGTGCCAGCAGCGTAGGAGGGGCCGGGTCCAATGAGCAGTTCTTC. Translation: CASSVGGAGSNEQFF.

This rearrangement joins TRBV19 to TRBJ2-1; 8 bases fit TRBD2. The CDR3 length is 15 residues. Germline V gene data show CDR1 as LNHDA and CDR2 as SQIVND (reference sequence). J lost 6 bases, V lost 8 bases, and 12 bases had no gene match. CDR3 sequence reads: CASSWTSPLGNEQFF. The CDR3 region has the DNA TGTGCCAGTTCCTGGACTAGCCCCCTCGGCAATGAGCAGTTCTTC.

The sample holds one count of this clone. Other nucleotide sequences from this sample produce the same CDR3. This chain connects TRBV27 to TRBJ2-1; D gene ambiguous. V lost 6 bases and J lost 4, with 7 bases in between. There are 12 residues in the CDR3. Germline CDR1 MNHEY, CDR2 SMNVEV (reference sequence). The CDR3 is CASSSEYNEQFF. The CDR3 DNA reads TGTGCCAGCAGCTCCGAATACAATGAGCAGTTCTTC.

The CDR3 nucleotides are TGTGCCAGCAGTGAATACGTAAACTACGAGCAGTACTTC. Amino acids: CASSEYVNYEQYF. The V call is TRBV2, the J call TRBJ2-7, with no clear D. CDR1 is SNHLY and CDR2 is FYNNEI in the germline V gene. This CDR3 comprises 13 residues. Trimming took 2 bases from V and 3 from J, leaving 8 bases between them.

CDR3 residues: CASSFLAGVNSYEQYF. CDR3 in DNA: TGTGCCAGCAGCTTCCTAGCGGGAGTCAACTCCTACGAGCAGTACTTC. The chain joins TRBV7-2 to TRBJ2-7, with TRBD2 matching 10 bases. The CDR3 has 16 amino acids. The V gene end was trimmed by 3 bases and the J gene end by 0 bases; junction bases not matched to a gene: 5. Germline CDR1 SGHTA, CDR2 FQGNSA.

The gene calls are TRBV2 and TRBJ1-4; 10 bases agree with TRBD1. The trim removed 4 bases at V and 3 bases at J, leaving 11 bases unmatched. Germline lookup yields CDR1 SNHLY and CDR2 FYNNEI. CDR3 length: 18 residues. The chain's CDR3 is CASSGDRGLIEANEKLFF. Written as DNA, the CDR3 is TGTGCCAGCAGTGGGGACAGGGGTCTAATTGAGGCTAATGAAAAACTGTTTTTT.